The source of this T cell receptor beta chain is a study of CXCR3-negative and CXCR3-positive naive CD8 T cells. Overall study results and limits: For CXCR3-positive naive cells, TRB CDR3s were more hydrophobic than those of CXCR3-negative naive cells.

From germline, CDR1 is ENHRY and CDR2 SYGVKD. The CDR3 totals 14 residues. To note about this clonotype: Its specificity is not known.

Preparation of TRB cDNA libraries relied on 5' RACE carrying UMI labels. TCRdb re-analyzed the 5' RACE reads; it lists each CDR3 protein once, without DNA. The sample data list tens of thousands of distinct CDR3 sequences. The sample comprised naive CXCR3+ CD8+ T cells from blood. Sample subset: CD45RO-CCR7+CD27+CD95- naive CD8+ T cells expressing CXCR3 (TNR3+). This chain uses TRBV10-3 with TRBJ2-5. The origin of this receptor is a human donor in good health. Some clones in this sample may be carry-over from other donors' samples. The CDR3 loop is CAISESISPETQYF.